Listed here are 17 T cell receptor beta chains from one sample, sequenced in a study of tumor-infiltrating lymphocytes in primary liver carcinoma. Unsorted whole blood supplied the RNA, and germline DNA was extracted too. A constant-region primer primed TCR beta cDNA synthesis from roughly 520 ng of total RNA. Three-round nested multiplex PCR performed with slightly modified ARM-PCR produced the TCR beta libraries. Use of TRBV1-TRBV30 forward primers with a C-beta reverse primer characterized the first two PCR rounds, which lasted about 11 cycles each. Via MiXCR, TCRdb re-called the multiplex PCR reads, giving one row per CDR3 protein. Of approximately 330,000 distinct CDR3 sequences in the sample, almost 65% were seen once. Input material: peripheral blood. The origin of the receptors is a man in his forties or fifties with primary liver carcinoma and hepatitis B virus infection.

This clonotype was seen more than once but under ten times. The gene calls are TRBV28 and TRBJ2-3; 10 bases map to TRBD2. V shed 6 bases, J shed 0 bases, and the junction held 3 bases outside the gene matches. Germline values: CDR1 MDHEN, CDR2 SYDVKM. The CDR3 has 15 residues. The CDR3: CASRPAGGSTDTQYF. The DNA for the CDR3 is TGTGCCAGCAGACCAGCGGGAGGGAGCACAGATACGCAGTATTTT. The full variable domain, its missing parts supplied by reference TRBV28 and TRBJ2-3, is DVKVTQSSRYLVKRTGEKVFLECVQDMDHENMFWYRQDPGLGLRLIYFSYDVKMKEKGDIPEGYSVSREKKERFSLILESASTNQTSMYLCASRPAGGSTDTQYFGPGTRLTVL.

The table lists this clonotype with a few counts. J is TRBJ2-6 and V is TRBV28, with D hard to call. The CDR3 sequence is 16 residues long. Germline values: CDR1 MDHEN, CDR2 SYDVKM. With 1 base removed from V and 0 bases from J, the gap between germline ends came to 7 bases. The CDR3: CASSLSDFSGANVLTF. CDR3 DNA: TGTGCCAGCAGTTTATCCGACTTCTCTGGGGCCAACGTCCTGACTTTC. Variable domain in full (rest from reference TRBV28 and TRBJ2-6): DVKVTQSSRYLVKRTGEKVFLECVQDMDHENMFWYRQDPGLGLRLIYFSYDVKMKEKGDIPEGYSVSREKKERFSLILESASTNQTSMYLCASSLSDFSGANVLTFGAGSRLTVL.

This clonotype was counted at least ten times. This chain links TRBV11-2 with TRBJ1-1, with D tentatively TRBD1 (6 bases). Per germline, CDR1 SGHAT and CDR2 FQNNGV. There are 14 residues in the CDR3. The ends were cut back, 2 bases at V and 2 bases at J, with 9 bases in the middle. The CDR3 coding sequence is TGTGCCAGCAGCTTAAGACAGGCCAACACTGAAGCTTTCTTT. Translating it yields CASSLRQANTEAFF.

By frequency in the sample, this clonotype is medium-sized. The J gene is TRBJ1-2, the V gene TRBV11-2; D may be TRBD1 (5 bases). The CDR3 has 14 residues. Looked up from germline, CDR1 is SGHAT and CDR2 is FQNNGV. Trimming pared 5 bases from V and 2 bases from J, leaving 12 bases between. The CDR3 spells CASSRPTENYGYTF. The CDR3, as DNA: TGTGCCAGCAGCCGACCGACAGAGAACTATGGCTACACCTTC.

Comments on this clonotype: The junction does not match germline at one end; this may be a read error. This rearrangement joins TRBV10-3 to TRBJ1-1; a weak D match, TRBD1 (5 bases). Germline CDR1 and CDR2: ENHRY and SYGVKD. The CDR3 extends over 14 amino acids. CDR3 amino acids: CAISEMARGTETFF. The CDR3 DNA follows: TGTGCCATCAGTGAGATGGCTCGGGGGACTGAAACTTTCTTT.

This clonotype has at least ten counts. The rearrangement joins TRBV6-6 to TRBJ2-3; D unclear. CDR1 MNHNY and CDR2 SVGAGI come from the germline V gene (reference sequence). This CDR3 spans 12 amino acids. Deletions cut 6 bases from V and 4 bases from J, with 8 bases between. The CDR3, as DNA: TGTGCCAGCAGGAGTAGCTCAGATACGCAGTATTTT. It is translated as CASRSSSDTQYF.

This clonotype was found many times. The chain couples TRBV11-2 to TRBJ2-5; D not resolved. Per germline, CDR1 SGHAT and CDR2 FQNNGV. V lost 3 bases and J lost 1, with 0 bases in between. The CDR3 has 11 residues. The DNA of the CDR3 is TGTGCCAGCAGCTTCCAAGAGACCCAGTACTTC. Its protein product is CASSFQETQYF. Variable domain in full (rest from reference TRBV11-2 and TRBJ2-5): EAGVAQSPRYKIIEKRQSVAFWCNPISGHATLYWYQQILGQGPKLLIQFQNNGVVDDSQLPKDRFSAERLKGVDSTLKIQPAKLEDSAVYLCASSFQETQYFGPGTRLLVL.

The chain has TRBV29-1 and TRBJ2-7, with a weak D call TRBD2 (6 bases). The CDR3 runs 12 residues. Per germline, CDR1 SQVTM and CDR2 ANQGSEA. The CDR3 nucleotides are TGCAGAGCTGGGCCTAGCGTCAACGAGCAGTACTTC. Translated: CRAGPSVNEQYF.

This clonotype was seen only once. The CDR3 loop is CASSFGTGYKEKFF. The CDR3 DNA sequence: TGTGCCAGCAGCTTCGGGACAGGATACAAAGAGAAGTTCTTC. This chain links TRBV11-3 with TRBJ2-1, with 8 positions matching TRBD1. Per the germline V gene, CDR1 is SGHNT and CDR2 is YENEEA. Trimming removed 3 bases from V and 14 bases from J; junction bases left unmatched: 12. This CDR3 has 14 residues.

This clonotype was seen a handful of times. This chain joins TRBV30 and TRBJ1-1, with 8 bases aligning to TRBD1. This CDR3 comprises 15 residues. The V segment lost 2 bases and the J segment 3 bases; nucleotides outside the gene matches: 8. Germline CDR1 reads GTSNPN; CDR2 reads SVGIG (reference sequence). The CDR3 sequence is CAWSTNPDRDTEAFF. The CDR3, as DNA: TGTGCCTGGAGTACAAATCCGGACAGGGACACTGAAGCTTTCTTT.

As regards this clonotype: This may stem from a read error, because a much larger clone lies one nucleotide away. This chain uses TRBV7-8 with TRBJ2-5, with TRBD2 identical over 9 bases. This CDR3 is 15 amino acids long. Germline V gene data show CDR1 as SGHVS and CDR2 as FQNEAQ. In DNA form, the CDR3 reads TGTGACAGCAGCTCGCAAAGCGGGAGGAGGGAGACCCAGTACTTC. Amino acid sequence: CDSSSQSGRRETQYF.

For this clonotype: A much bigger clone sits one base away, suggesting this may be a read error. V usage is TRBV6-1 and J usage is TRBJ1-5, with D perhaps TRBD1 (6 bases). Trimming removed 6 bases at V and 2 bases at J, with 11 bases between. From germline, CDR1 is MNHNS and CDR2 SASEGT. The CDR3 runs 14 residues. The CDR3 spells CASRRTEGNQPQHF. CDR3 in DNA: TGTGCCAGCAGAAGGACAGAGGGCAATCAGCCCCAGCATTTT.

This clonotype was picked up a small number of times. CDR3 in amino acids: CASSLSTGAYEQYF. CDR3 sequence (DNA): TGTGCCAGCAGCCTCTCGACTGGCGCCTACGAGCAGTACTTC. The V gene is TRBV28, the J gene TRBJ2-7, with D uncertain. CDR1 and CDR2 (germline): MDHEN, SYDVKM. V dropped 6 bases and J dropped 2 bases, with 14 bases sitting between them. The CDR3 covers 14 residues.

This clonotype was picked up many times. The V gene is TRBV12-3 or TRBV12-4, the J gene TRBJ2-3; D may match TRBD1 or TRBD2 (6 bases each). The CDR3 loop spans 15 amino acids. Trimming cost V 8 bases and J 4 bases, with 19 bases left between them. DNA for the CDR3: TGTGCCAGCGGGGGCGGGACTCTCATGGCAGATACGCAGTATTTT. It specifies CASGGGTLMADTQYF.

Points on this clonotype: Lacking the conserved final phenylalanine or tryptophan, this CDR3 likely reflects a read error. The DNA is left out, because the CDR3 cannot be placed on it with certainty; the CDR3 is given as TCRdb lists it. J is TRBJ2-1 and V is TRBV4-1. The length of the CDR3 is 14 amino acids, counting both ends. Germline CDR1 is MGHRA and CDR2 is YSYEKL. CDR3 sequence: CASSREDGYNEQLY.

The count of this clonotype is one. A single base separates this from a much larger clone, so it may be a read error. The V gene is TRBV6-5, the J gene TRBJ2-1, with a weak D call TRBD1 (5 bases). Per the germline V gene, CDR1 is MNHEY and CDR2 is SVGAGI. This CDR3 region has 12 residues. The ends were cut back, 5 bases at V and 11 bases at J, with 13 bases in the middle. The CDR3 sequence: CASSTHRKKQFF. In nucleotides, the CDR3 is TGTGCCAGCAGTACCCACAGGAAAAAGCAGTTCTTC.

On this clonotype itself: The junction does not match germline at one end; this may be a read error. V usage is TRBV11-3 and J usage is TRBJ2-3; 7 nucleotides agree with TRBD1. The CDR3 runs 13 residues. Germline loops: CDR1 SGHNT, CDR2 YENEEA. CDR3 sequence (DNA): TGTGCCAGCAGCACTACAGGGGCAGAGACCCAGTACTTT. Protein sequence: CASSTTGAETQYF.